This T cell receptor (beta chain) was identified in a study of T-cell reconstitution after alpha-beta-depleted transplantation in children. Study findings and constraints: Hyperexpanded clones declined; after one year, newly produced T cells mostly supplied diversity.

A word on this clonotype: What it recognizes is unknown.

TCRbeta library preparation incorporated unique molecular identifiers. TCRdb re-derived calls from the PCR reads in MiXCR, one entry per CDR3 protein. The table includes some 840,000 distinct CDR3 sequences, 16% detected once. V was pared by 3 bases and J by 4 bases, with 14 bases between. Looked up from germline, CDR1 is SGHKS and CDR2 is YYEKEE (reference sequence). The CDR3 runs 14 residues. Source: PBMCs, mostly from graft donor cells, taken 360 days after TCRalphabeta/CD19-depleted stem cell transplant. This sequence originates from a male patient aged 10-17 years who had a stem cell transplant for acute lymphoblastic leukemia, so the T cells may come from the graft donor. This chain uses TRBV5-5 with TRBJ2-7; D is uncertain. The CDR3 DNA reads TGTGCCAGCAGCTGGTTCGGGCGGAGTTACGAGCAGTACTTC. This codes for CASSWFGRSYEQYF.